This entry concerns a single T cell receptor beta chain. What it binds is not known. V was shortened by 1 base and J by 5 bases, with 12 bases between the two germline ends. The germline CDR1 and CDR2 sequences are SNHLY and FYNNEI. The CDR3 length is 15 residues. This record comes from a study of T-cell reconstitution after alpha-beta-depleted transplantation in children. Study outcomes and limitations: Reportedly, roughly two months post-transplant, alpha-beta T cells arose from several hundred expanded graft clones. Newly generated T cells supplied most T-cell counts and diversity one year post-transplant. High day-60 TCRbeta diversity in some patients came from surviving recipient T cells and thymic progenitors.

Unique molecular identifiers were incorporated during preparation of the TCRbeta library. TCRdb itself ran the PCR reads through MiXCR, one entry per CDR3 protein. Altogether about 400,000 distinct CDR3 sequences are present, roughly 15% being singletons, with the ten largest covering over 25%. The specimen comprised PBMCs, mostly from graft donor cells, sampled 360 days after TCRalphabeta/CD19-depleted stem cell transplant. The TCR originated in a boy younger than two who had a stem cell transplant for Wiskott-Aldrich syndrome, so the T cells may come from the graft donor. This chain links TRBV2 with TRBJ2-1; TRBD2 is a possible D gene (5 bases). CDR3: CASSEGRGLDNEQFF. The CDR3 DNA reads TGTGCCAGCAGTGAAGGACGCGGGCTGGACAATGAGCAGTTCTTC.